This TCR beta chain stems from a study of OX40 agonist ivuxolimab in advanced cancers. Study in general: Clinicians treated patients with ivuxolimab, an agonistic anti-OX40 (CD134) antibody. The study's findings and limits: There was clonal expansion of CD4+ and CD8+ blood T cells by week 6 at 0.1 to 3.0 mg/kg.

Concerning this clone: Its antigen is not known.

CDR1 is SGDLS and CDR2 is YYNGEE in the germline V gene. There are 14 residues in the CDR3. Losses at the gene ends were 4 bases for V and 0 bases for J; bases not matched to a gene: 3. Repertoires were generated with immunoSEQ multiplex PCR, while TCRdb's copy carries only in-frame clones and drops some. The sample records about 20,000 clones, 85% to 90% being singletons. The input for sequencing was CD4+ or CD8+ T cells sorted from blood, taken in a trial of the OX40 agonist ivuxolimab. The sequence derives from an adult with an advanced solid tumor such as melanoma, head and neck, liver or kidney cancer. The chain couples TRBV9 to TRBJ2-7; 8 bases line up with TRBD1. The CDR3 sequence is CASSSQGGSYEQYF. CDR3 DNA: TGTGCCAGCAGCTCACAGGGGGGCTCCTACGAGCAGTACTTC.